The 22 T cell receptor beta chains in this list originate from one sample, sequenced in a study of human T cells and chemical hapten exposure. TCRdb reanalysed the 5' RACE reads using MiXCR and keeps one entry per CDR3 protein. Of around 80,000 distinct CDR3 sequences in the sample, less than 20% were seen once. Blood, whole and unfractionated, served as the source for total RNA extraction. These receptors originate from a female donor in good health.

V is TRBV3-1 and J is TRBJ1-2; D is uncertain. There are 13 residues in the CDR3. Germline CDR1 and CDR2: LGHDT and YNNKEL (reference sequence). Deletions cut 2 bases from V and 8 bases from J, with 12 bases between. The CDR3: CASSQWGFQGYTF. DNA for the CDR3: TGTGCCAGCAGCCAATGGGGTTTTCAAGGCTACACCTTC.

This clonotype has at least ten counts. The chain uses TRBV30 and TRBJ2-2; D call uncertain. Trimming removed 1 base from V and 6 bases from J, with 9 bases in between. This CDR3 has 13 amino acids. CDR1 is GTSNPN, CDR2 SVGIG, per germline (reference sequence). The CDR3 region has the DNA TGTGCCTGGAGTGGGGTAGCCCCCGGGGAGCTGTTTTTT. Protein sequence: CAWSGVAPGELFF.

This chain links TRBV7-2 with TRBJ2-2; D ambiguous. Looked up from germline, CDR1 is SGHTA and CDR2 is FQGNSA. The CDR3 runs 14 residues. Trimming left V 5 bases short and J 6 bases short, with 13 bases between. DNA for the CDR3: TGTGCCAGCAGCCTGATGGCCGCGGCCGGGGAGCTGTTTTTT. It encodes CASSLMAAAGELFF.

The chain recombines TRBV18 with TRBJ1-1; maybe TRBD1 (5 bases). CDR3 length equals 17 residues. Trimming pared 1 base from V and 4 bases from J, leaving 19 bases between. CDR1 and CDR2 (germline): KGHSH, LQKENI. The CDR3 DNA sequence: TGTGCCAGCTCACCACAACGTTCTGGGGCAGGCGGCACTGAAGCTTTCTTT. Amino acids: CASSPQRSGAGGTEAFF. The full variable domain, with the rest looked up from reference TRBV18 and TRBJ1-1, is NAGVMQNPRHLVRRRGQEARLRCSPMKGHSHVYWYRQLPEEGLKFMVYLQKENIIDESGMPKERFSAEFPKEGPSILRIQQVVRGDSAAYFCASSPQRSGAGGTEAFFGQGTRLTVV.

The V and J genes are TRBV7-2 and TRBJ1-1; D gene ambiguous. The CDR3 has 13 amino acids. The V and J ends lost 0 bases and 4 bases respectively, with 6 bases between them. Germline lookup yields CDR1 SGHTA and CDR2 FQGNSA. CDR3 in DNA: TGTGCCAGCAGCTTAGCCGGCCCCACTGAAGCTTTCTTT. It translates to CASSLAGPTEAFF.

This chain connects TRBV6-6 to TRBJ1-5; perhaps TRBD1 as D (5 bases). With 0 bases removed from V and 1 base from J, the gap between germline ends came to 10 bases. The germline V gene has CDR1 MNHNY and CDR2 SVGAGI (reference sequence). CDR3 length: 16 residues. Here the CDR3 reads CASSYSYGQSNQPQHF. In DNA, the CDR3 is TGTGCCAGCAGTTACTCATATGGACAAAGCAATCAGCCCCAGCATTTT.

This clonotype appeared many times. The chain carries TRBV7-9 and TRBJ1-3, with 7 positions matching TRBD1. The V gene's germline CDR1 is SEHNR and CDR2 FQNEAQ (reference sequence). V trimming: 5 bases; J trimming: 0 bases; junction bases outside the gene matches: 10. The length of the CDR3 is 17 residues. CDR3 DNA sequence: TGTGCCAGCAGCAAGAACAGGGGCGCAAGCTCTGGAAACACCATATATTTT. It encodes CASSKNRGASSGNTIYF.

The chain combines TRBV20-1 with TRBJ2-3; D is perhaps TRBD2 (6 bases). Germline V lookup: CDR1 DFQATT, CDR2 SNEGSKA (reference sequence). The CDR3 has 15 amino acids. V dropped 2 bases and J dropped 0 bases, with 12 bases sitting between them. CDR3 sequence: CSARPYGTSTDTQYF. The CDR3 coding sequence is TGCAGTGCTAGACCCTACGGGACTAGCACAGATACGCAGTATTTT.

The table lists this clonotype with a few counts. The chain uses TRBV5-6 and TRBJ1-1; D is possibly TRBD1 (5 bases). The CDR3 loop spans 13 amino acids. The V gene's germline CDR1 is SGHDT and CDR2 YYEEEE. Trimming left V 2 bases short and J 6 bases short, with 11 bases between. As DNA, the CDR3 is TGTGCCAGCAGCTTAACGTGGGGGGCTGAAGCTTTCTTT. Translation gives CASSLTWGAEAFF.

This clonotype was seen more than once but under ten times. This chain uses TRBV27 with TRBJ2-7; TRBD1 matches at 7 bases. This CDR3 region has 17 residues. J was trimmed by 0 bases and V by 5 bases; bases with no gene match: 13. Looked up from germline, CDR1 is MNHEY and CDR2 is SMNVEV (reference sequence). The CDR3 is CASSPHYDRAISYEQYF. The CDR3 DNA sequence: TGTGCCAGCAGTCCCCATTACGACAGGGCCATCTCCTACGAGCAGTACTTC.

The gene calls are TRBV6-5 and TRBJ1-2; possibly TRBD1 for D (5 bases). Germline CDR1 is MNHEY and CDR2 is SVGAGI. The CDR3 is 15 residues long. V lost 5 bases and J lost 4, with 17 bases in between. The CDR3 bases are TGTGCCAGCAGTACAGGTCCCAACCCTCCCTATGGCTACACCTTC. Protein sequence: CASSTGPNPPYGYTF.

This clonotype was seen only a few times. The chain joins TRBV10-2 to TRBJ1-1, with D maybe TRBD1 (6 bases). CDR1 is WSHSY and CDR2 is SAAADI in the germline V gene. This CDR3 is 16 amino acids long. The V and J ends lost 9 bases and 0 bases respectively, with 20 bases between them. CDR3 nucleotide sequence: TGCGCCAGTTCGGGGGCGCAGGGATTAATGAACACTGAAGCTTTCTTT. It encodes CASSGAQGLMNTEAFF.

This chain links TRBV29-1 with TRBJ1-5; D is possibly TRBD1 (5 bases). In germline, CDR1 is SQVTM, CDR2 ANQGSEA. V lost 7 bases, J lost 2 bases, and 18 bases lay in between. CDR3 length equals 15 residues. The CDR3, as DNA: TGCAGCGCAGAATGGGGACTAAGGGGCAATCAGCCCCAGCATTTT. It is translated as CSAEWGLRGNQPQHF.

The chain uses TRBV5-1 and TRBJ1-1; D unresolved. CDR3 length: 13 amino acids. Germline loops: CDR1 SGHRS, CDR2 YFSETQ. Trimming cost V 1 base and J 3 bases, with 7 bases left between them. Here the CDR3 DNA reads TGCGCCAGCAGCTTGATGGGTTACACTGAAGCTTTCTTT. The encoded protein is CASSLMGYTEAFF. The variable domain in full, with the rest retrieved from reference TRBV5-1 and TRBJ1-1, is KAGVTQTPRYLIKTRGQQVTLSCSPISGHRSVSWYQQTPGQGLQFLFEYFSETQRNKGNFPGRFSGRQFSNSRSEMNVSTLELGDSALYLCASSLMGYTEAFFGQGTRLTVV.

The V call is TRBV11-3, the J call TRBJ2-1; no clear D. V lost 3 bases, J lost 6 bases, and 15 bases lay in between. Germline V lookup: CDR1 SGHNT, CDR2 YENEEA. The CDR3 runs to 15 residues. The CDR3 loop reads CASSFGVLTTNEQFF. For the CDR3, the DNA is TGTGCCAGCAGCTTTGGGGTACTTACCACCAATGAGCAGTTCTTC.

The J gene is TRBJ2-5, the V gene TRBV4-3; D is possibly TRBD2 (6 bases). From germline, CDR1 is LGHNA and CDR2 YSLEER. The ends were cut back, 2 bases at V and 5 bases at J, with 12 bases in the middle. The length of the CDR3 is 14 residues. The CDR3 protein is CASSQRRGYETQYF. For the CDR3, the DNA is TGCGCCAGCAGCCAACGTCGGGGGTACGAGACCCAGTACTTC.

This clonotype has more than one count but fewer than ten. This chain uses TRBV27 with TRBJ2-5; 7 bases map to TRBD2. This CDR3 has 13 residues. Per germline, CDR1 MNHEY and CDR2 SMNVEV (reference sequence). V shed 2 bases, J shed 5 bases, and the junction held 2 bases outside the gene matches. CDR3 protein: CASSLGRVETQYF. The CDR3 nucleotides read TGTGCCAGCAGTTTAGGGAGGGTGGAGACCCAGTACTTC.

This sequence joins TRBV7-6 and TRBJ2-1; D gene ambiguous. Germline lookup yields CDR1 SGHVS and CDR2 FNYEAQ. CDR3 length: 18 amino acids. V was cut by 1 base and J by 0 bases, with 16 bases left in between. The CDR3 DNA reads as TGTGCCAGCAGCTTAGATGCTTGGACCCCAAGCTCCTACAATGAGCAGTTCTTC. Amino acids: CASSLDAWTPSSYNEQFF.

This clonotype appeared a few times. The J gene is TRBJ2-3, the V gene TRBV7-2; D remains ambiguous. CDR3 length: 15 amino acids. Germline CDR1 reads SGHTA; CDR2 reads FQGNSA. Trimming took 1 base from V and 4 from J, leaving 12 bases between them. Here the CDR3 reads CASSLEVVLPDTQYF. The CDR3 DNA reads as TGTGCCAGCAGCTTAGAGGTAGTGTTGCCAGATACGCAGTATTTT.

This clonotype was observed many times. The rearrangement joins TRBV6-6 to TRBJ1-5, with TRBD1 as a possible D gene (5 bases). The CDR3 is 13 residues long. Trimming took off 5 bases at V and 0 bases at J, with 5 bases between the two ends. Germline CDR1 MNHNY, CDR2 SVGAGI (reference sequence). The chain's CDR3 is CASSQGSNQPQHF. In nucleotides, the CDR3 is TGTGCCAGCAGTCAGGGTAGCAATCAGCCCCAGCATTTT.

This chain links TRBV18 with TRBJ1-1; 11 positions agree with TRBD1. The germline V gene has CDR1 KGHSH and CDR2 LQKENI. This CDR3 comprises 15 residues. V was pared by 0 bases and J by 10 bases, with 7 bases of the junction left unmatched. The CDR3 DNA follows: TGTGCCAGCTCACCACCGGGGCTAGGGACAGGGGGAGCTTTCTTT. It specifies CASSPPGLGTGGAFF.

This clonotype has just a few counts. The chain carries TRBV28 and TRBJ2-2; 8 nucleotides match TRBD2. V was clipped by 2 bases and J by 4 bases; unmatched bases: 6. The CDR3 is 16 residues long. Germline CDR1 reads MDHEN; CDR2 reads SYDVKM. CDR3 in amino acids: CASSLAGGESTGELFF. The DNA of the CDR3 is TGTGCCAGCAGTTTAGCGGGAGGTGAAAGCACCGGGGAGCTGTTTTTT.